This entry is about one T cell receptor (beta chain). Its antigen remains undetermined. No quality values exist for individual bases; no much larger clone is one base distant. The CDR3, cysteine through phenylalanine, is 14 amino acids long. Only CDR3 DNA is held: 42 bases, read in frame from base 1. As encoded in the germline V gene (reference sequence), CDR1 is SEHNR while CDR2 is FQNEAQ. The junction shows trimming of 3 bases on V and 2 bases on J, plus 9 bases between the germline ends. The sample comes from a study of TIL therapy for anti-PD-1-resistant metastatic lung cancer (dated by TCRdb to the early 2020s). At the level of the whole study: A median age of about 57 years (range about 38-80) and a median tumor PD-L1 proportion score of more than 5% were recorded among enrolled patients. Most of the cohort had lung adenocarcinoma, including a few EGFR-mutant tumors and two ALK-rearranged tumors, and half of the patients were either current or former smokers. A median non-synonymous tumor mutation burden of approximately 1.5 mutations per megabase was determined across the cohort by whole-exome sequencing. Tumor and peripheral blood T cell receptor beta sequencing was used to track clonotypes across tumor, expanded TIL product and serial blood samples.

According to the study, the label for this sample's time point signals: pre-treatment sample, taken before nivolumab and TIL therapy. Baseline tumor samples were excised metastases, mostly pleural nodules or supraclavicular lymph nodes, from the same resection used to grow TIL. Tumors were harvested prior to any PD-1/PD-L1 blockade, after which nivolumab was administered to patients, and lymphodepletion, expanded TIL infusion and IL-2 were given to patients who progressed. Between late 2017 and January 2020, a dual-center phase I trial enrolled adults who had stage 4 NSCLC. Samples were obtained from a single-arm, open-label phase I trial in which tumor-infiltrating lymphocyte therapy with nivolumab was evaluated in advanced non-small cell lung cancer. Portions of each resected tumor were snap-frozen in liquid nitrogen and stored at -80 °C. Tumor regions of interest were selected on H&E sections using laser-capture macrodissection, ground into 15 mg aliquots, and extracted using Qiagen Allprep kits.

Paper-wide results and their limitations: The study protocol defined all tumor marker inferences as exploratory. TIL culture showed high clonal turnover, with many enriched product clones undetected in the baseline tumor, suggesting clonal contraction rather than faithful expansion. The cohort was highly selected, with more treatment-naive, never-smoker and oncogene-addicted patients than typical, limiting generalizability. Higher clonality and lower diversity were observed in expanded TIL cultures than in baseline intratumoral T cells (median clonality around 5.7% vs 31%, p < 0.0001).

TCR beta CDR3 regions were amplified from genomic DNA with the immunoSEQ v3 hsTCRB kit using bias-controlled multiplex PCR. An Illumina NextSeq 500 was used to sequence the TCR libraries, reaching approximately 2.1 million read pairs at survey level or roughly 4.5-6 million at deep level. The paper's data handling went like this. Clonality was reported by immunoSEQ Analyzer software, which also assigned V, D and J genes and filtered out non-productive sequences. To compare repertoires between infused TIL and blood, productive Simpson clonality was used along with the Morisita overlap index of productive TRB rearrangements. TCRdb re-hosts the immuneACCESS table, in-frame sequences only. Its copies lack some clones; in the studies checked, an unresolved V gene accounts for under half of them, and the cause for the rest is not known. The V and J calls and clone size come from that table; D and trimming were worked out from the DNA. This sample lists about 7,200 clones; just under 75% were detected once. Around 7.3% of the sample is in the top ten clones.

The chain couples TRBV7-9 to TRBJ2-3; the D gene is perhaps TRBD1, from 6 matching bases. Material: tumor tissue, obtained at baseline. The clonotype comes from a person between 30 and 80 years old with non-small cell lung cancer. The DNA reads as follows: TGTGCCAGCAGCTTGGGACAACTCACAGATACGCAGTATTTT. It translates as CASSLGQLTDTQYF.